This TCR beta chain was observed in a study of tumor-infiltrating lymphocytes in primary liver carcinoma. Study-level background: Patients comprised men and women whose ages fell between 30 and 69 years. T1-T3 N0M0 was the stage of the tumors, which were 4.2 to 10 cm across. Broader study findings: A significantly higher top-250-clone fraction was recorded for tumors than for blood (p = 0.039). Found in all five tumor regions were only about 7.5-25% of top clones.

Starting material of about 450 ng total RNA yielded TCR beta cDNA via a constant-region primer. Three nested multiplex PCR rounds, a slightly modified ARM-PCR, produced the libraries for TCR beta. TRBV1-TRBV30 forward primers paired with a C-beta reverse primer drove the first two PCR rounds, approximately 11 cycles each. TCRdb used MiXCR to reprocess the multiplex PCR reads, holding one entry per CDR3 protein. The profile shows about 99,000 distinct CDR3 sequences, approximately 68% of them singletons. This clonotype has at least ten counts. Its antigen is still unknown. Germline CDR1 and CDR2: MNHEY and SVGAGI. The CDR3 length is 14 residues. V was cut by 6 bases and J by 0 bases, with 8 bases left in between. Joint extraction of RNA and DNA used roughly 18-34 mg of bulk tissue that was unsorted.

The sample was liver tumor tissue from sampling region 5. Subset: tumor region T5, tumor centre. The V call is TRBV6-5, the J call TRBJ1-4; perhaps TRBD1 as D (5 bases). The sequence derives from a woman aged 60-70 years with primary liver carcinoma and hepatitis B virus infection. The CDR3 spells CASRPTATNEKLFF. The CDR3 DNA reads TGTGCCAGCAGACCGACAGCAACTAATGAAAAACTGTTTTTT.